The next 4 T cell receptor beta chains were all read from a single sample in a study of blood T cell repertoires in COVID-19. Sequencing was performed with immunoSEQ multiplex PCR; in TCRdb, only in-frame clones are kept and a portion is missing. This table holds about 25,000 clones, about 88% found once. Sequencing was performed on peripheral blood. These receptors were obtained from a man aged 65 to 79 with active COVID-19.

V and J are TRBV6-4 and TRBJ2-1; possible D gene TRBD2, 7 bases. In germline, CDR1 is MRHNA, CDR2 SNTAGT. This CDR3 contains 15 residues. The ends were cut back, 3 bases at V and 5 bases at J, with 14 bases in the middle. CDR3 sequence (DNA): TGTGCCAGCAGTGAAGGGGGGGGGTCCCACAATGAGCAGTTCTTC. Translating it yields CASSEGGGSHNEQFF.

The chain is built from TRBV30 and TRBJ1-2, with 7 bases that match TRBD1. The length of the CDR3 is 12 residues. Germline values: CDR1 GTSNPN, CDR2 SVGIG (reference sequence). Unmatched junction bases numbered 8, after V lost 5 bases and J lost 8 bases. CDR3 coding DNA: TGTGCCTGGGCCACAGGGGCAAGGGGCTACACCTTC. Its protein is CAWATGARGYTF.

This clone was observed once. The chain recombines TRBV6-5 with TRBJ1-5, with D possibly matching TRBD1 (5 bases). CDR3 length: 12 residues. Germline CDR1 and CDR2: MNHEY and SVGAGI. The V gene lost 6 bases and the J gene lost 10 bases, with 13 bases spanning the gap. The CDR3 reads CASSQTGSPQHF. The CDR3 DNA is TGTGCCAGCAGCCAAACAGGTAGCCCCCAGCATTTT.

The rearrangement joins TRBV7-9 to TRBJ2-7, with 10 nucleotides matching TRBD1. V shed 3 bases and J 5 bases; nucleotides not matched to a gene: 4. The CDR3 sequence is 14 residues long. Germline CDR1 is SEHNR and CDR2 is FQNEAQ (reference sequence). CDR3: CASSFWTGGDEQYF. CDR3 DNA sequence: TGTGCCAGCAGCTTCTGGACAGGGGGGGACGAGCAGTACTTC.